This TCR beta chain was documented in a study of blood T cell repertoires in COVID-19. Study-wide context: Samples of COVID-19 (acute and convalescent) were obtained from the United States, Italy and Spain. PBMCs, B-cell-depleted T cells, or T cells provided the cDNA or gDNA that made up the material.

In the source study's methods: Amplifying reference gene primers gave estimates of nucleated cell counts. Libraries were prepared by immunoSEQ multiplex PCR; TCRdb keeps only in-frame clonotypes and omits some of them. Clone size and the V and J calls come from that table; the DNA yielded D and trimming. The sample holds about 240,000 clones, around four fifths seen once. The germline V gene encodes CDR1 SQVTM and CDR2 ANQGSEA. Between the trimmed V and J ends, which lost 5 bases and 8 bases, there was a span of 15 bases. The CDR3 covers 12 residues. The origin of this receptor is a woman in her sixties or seventies with acute or convalescent COVID-19. Input material: peripheral blood. This rearrangement joins TRBV29-1 to TRBJ1-2; perhaps TRBD1 as D (5 bases). In DNA form, the CDR3 reads TGCAGCGTTCACCAGCCAGGGCCGGGCTACACCTTC. Amino acids: CSVHQPGPGYTF.